A selection of T cell receptor beta chains follows, all from one sample in a study of T cells in Graves' hyperthyroidism and ophthalmopathy. From the multiplex PCR reads, TCRdb called clonotypes with MiXCR, one entry per CDR3 protein. The sample lists 490,000 or so distinct CDR3 sequences, just under 20% occurring once. The sequenced sample was blood. Receptors were obtained from a man aged 40-55 years with Graves' ophthalmopathy. Both conserved end residues are part of each CDR3. Each record gives: J gene, D gene, V gene, CDR3 length, clone size, CDR3 DNA, CDR3 protein. D genes are given only for firm matches. Clone size is not always given. Where it is, it says once, few, many or a class for expanded clones.

J: TRBJ1-2; D: TRBD1; V: TRBV25-1; length: 12; size: NA; DNA: TGTGCCAGCAGTGCACAGGGGGCTGGCTACACCTTC; CDR3: CASSAQGAGYTF
J: TRBJ2-1; D: NA; V: TRBV13; length: 12; size: many; DNA: TGTGCCAGCAGCCCCAGAATGGATGAGCAGTTCTTC; CDR3: CASSPRMDEQFF
J: TRBJ2-1; D: TRBD1; V: TRBV4-1; length: 17; size: few; DNA: TGCGCCAGCAGCCAACCGCGGACAGGGATACTCTACAATGAGCAGTTCTTC; CDR3: CASSQPRTGILYNEQFF
J: TRBJ2-1; D: TRBD2; V: TRBV2; length: 12; size: many; DNA: TGTGCCAGCAGTCCTCTAGGCGGGGGAAGGTTCTTC; CDR3: CASSPLGGGRFF
J: TRBJ2-7; D: TRBD2; V: TRBV5-1; length: 17; size: few; DNA: TGCGCCAGCAGCCGGGGCTGGGCGGGACTAGACTCCTACGAGCAGTACTTC; CDR3: CASSRGWAGLDSYEQYF
J: TRBJ2-7; D: NA; V: TRBV11-2; length: 14; size: many; DNA: TGTGCCAGCAGCTTAGCTTTTGACTCCTACGAGCAGTACTTC; CDR3: CASSLAFDSYEQYF
J: TRBJ2-5; D: NA; V: TRBV12-3/TRBV12-4; length: 14; size: few; DNA: TGTGCCAGCAGCAATATATACTTTCAAGAGACCCAGTACTTC; CDR3: CASSNIYFQETQYF
J: TRBJ2-5; D: NA; V: TRBV3-1; length: 14; size: many; DNA: TGTGCCAGCAGCCAAGGAATACAGCAAGAGACCCAGTACTTC; CDR3: CASSQGIQQETQYF
J: TRBJ2-5; D: TRBD2; V: TRBV9; length: 19; size: NA; DNA: TGTGCCAGCAGCGTAGGACGGGAGACTAGCGGGAGGCCCAGGGAGACCCAGTACTTC; CDR3: CASSVGRETSGRPRETQYF
J: TRBJ2-3; D: NA; V: TRBV18; length: 17; size: NA; DNA: TGTGCCAGCTCCCGGGGACCAAGCCCGATACGTCCAGATACGCAGTATTTT; CDR3: CASSRGPSPIRPDTQYF
J: TRBJ2-3; D: NA; V: TRBV28; length: 15; size: many; DNA: TGTGCCAGCAGTTTATACCAGGGTCGCACAGATACGCAGTATTTT; CDR3: CASSLYQGRTDTQYF
J: TRBJ2-5; D: NA; V: TRBV7-9; length: 16; size: few; DNA: TGTGCCAGCAGCTTTGGGGTGGGACTGCAAAAAGAGACCCAGTACTTC; CDR3: CASSFGVGLQKETQYF
J: TRBJ2-3; D: NA; V: TRBV2; length: 13; size: NA; DNA: TGTGCCAGCACTTCCAAAGGGGGTGGCACGCAGTATTTT; CDR3: CASTSKGGGTQYF
J: TRBJ2-2; D: TRBD2; V: TRBV7-2; length: 18; size: many; DNA: TGTGCCAGCAGCTTGGTTTTGGGGGAGCGGGGGAACACCGGGGAGCTGTTTTTT; CDR3: CASSLVLGERGNTGELFF
J: TRBJ2-1; D: TRBD1; V: TRBV2; length: 11; size: few; DNA: TGTGCCACCCCGAAGGACAGGGAGCAGTTCTTC; CDR3: CATPKDREQFF
J: TRBJ1-3; D: NA; V: TRBV18; length: 16; size: few; DNA: TGTGCCAGCTCACCCGGGGGGACAACACCTGGAAACACCATATATTTT; CDR3: CASSPGGTTPGNTIYF
J: TRBJ2-7; D: TRBD2; V: TRBV20-1; length: 17; size: many; DNA: TGCAGTGCTAGGTCCGGGACTAGCGAACGATCCACATACGAGCAGTACTTC; CDR3: CSARSGTSERSTYEQYF
J: TRBJ1-4; D: NA; V: TRBV5-6; length: 15; size: NA; DNA: TGTGCCAGCAGCTTGGCCAATTCGGTGGCTGAAAAACTGTTTTTT; CDR3: CASSLANSVAEKLFF
J: TRBJ2-7; D: NA; V: TRBV29-1; length: 15; size: few; DNA: TGCAGCGTGGCCCGAACGGCCGGGGGAGGGGGCGAGCAGTACTTC; CDR3: CSVARTAGGGGEQYF
J: TRBJ2-7; D: NA; V: TRBV20-1; length: 15; size: NA; DNA: TGCAGTGCTAGAGTTAGCGGTAGCCGGGGGTACGAGCAGTACTTC; CDR3: CSARVSGSRGYEQYF
J: TRBJ2-7; D: TRBD2; V: TRBV28; length: 14; size: many; DNA: TGTGCCAGCAGGATAGCGGGAGAGGTCTACGAGCAGTACTTC; CDR3: CASRIAGEVYEQYF
J: TRBJ2-1; D: NA; V: TRBV6-2/TRBV6-3; length: 16; size: few; DNA: TGTGCCAGCAGTCCCGTCGGCAGGGGCCGGTACAATGAGCAGTTCTTC; CDR3: CASSPVGRGRYNEQFF
J: TRBJ2-2; D: NA; V: TRBV9; length: 16; size: NA; DNA: TGTGCCAGCAGCCCACGACGTCGCATGAACACCGGGGAGCTGTTTTTT; CDR3: CASSPRRRMNTGELFF
J: TRBJ1-1; D: NA; V: TRBV2; length: 14; size: few; DNA: TGTGCCAGCATCCGGGGGGGTACGGACACTGAAGCTTTCTTT; CDR3: CASIRGGTDTEAFF
J: TRBJ2-1; D: TRBD2; V: TRBV9; length: 16; size: NA; DNA: TGTGCCAGCAGCGTAGAAGGCGGGGGGGCCGGGAATGAGCAGTTCTTC; CDR3: CASSVEGGGAGNEQFF
J: TRBJ2-7; D: NA; V: TRBV27; length: 14; size: NA; DNA: TGTGCCAGCGGCGCGTGGACAACCCCCTACGAGCAGTACTTC; CDR3: CASGAWTTPYEQYF
J: TRBJ1-1; D: TRBD1; V: TRBV7-2; length: 14; size: few; DNA: TGTGCCAGCAGCATCCCGACAGGGAGGCGTGAAGCTTTCTTT; CDR3: CASSIPTGRREAFF
J: TRBJ2-5; D: TRBD2; V: TRBV3-1; length: 15; size: many; DNA: TGTGCCAGCAGCCAAGATGGACTAGCGGGTGGAACCCAGTACTTC; CDR3: CASSQDGLAGGTQYF
J: TRBJ2-7; D: TRBD1; V: TRBV5-1; length: 15; size: few; DNA: TGCGCCAGCAGCTGGGGGGACAGGGGGCTTGGGGAGCAGTACTTC; CDR3: CASSWGDRGLGEQYF
J: TRBJ2-7; D: TRBD1; V: TRBV28; length: 15; size: many; DNA: TGTGCCAGCAGAACGCCGGGACAGAGCTCCTACGAGCAGTACTTC; CDR3: CASRTPGQSSYEQYF
J: TRBJ2-5; D: TRBD2; V: TRBV20-1; length: 14; size: many; DNA: TGCAGTGCGGAGGGCGGGAGCCTACAAGAGACCCAGTACTTC; CDR3: CSAEGGSLQETQYF
J: TRBJ1-5; D: TRBD1; V: TRBV2; length: 15; size: few; DNA: TGTGCCAGCAGTGATGACAGGGGGAACAATCAGCCCCAGCATTTT; CDR3: CASSDDRGNNQPQHF
J: TRBJ2-4; D: NA; V: TRBV2; length: 13; size: many; DNA: TGTGCCAGCACCCCCGGGGACCAAAACATTCAGTACTTC; CDR3: CASTPGDQNIQYF
J: TRBJ1-2; D: TRBD1; V: TRBV7-2; length: 15; size: few; DNA: TGTGCCAGCAGCTTGAGACAGGGATCAGAATATGGCTACACCTTC; CDR3: CASSLRQGSEYGYTF
J: TRBJ1-1; D: TRBD1; V: TRBV6-2/TRBV6-3; length: 17; size: few; DNA: TGTGCCAGCAGTCCAGACAGGGGGTCGCTATGGCGGACTGAAGCTTTCTTT; CDR3: CASSPDRGSLWRTEAFF
J: TRBJ1-5; D: NA; V: TRBV7-9; length: 15; size: NA; DNA: TGTGCCAGCAGCAGCCTACAGGGTGGATCTCAGCCCCAGCATTTT; CDR3: CASSSLQGGSQPQHF
J: TRBJ1-1; D: TRBD1; V: TRBV5-5; length: 15; size: many; DNA: TGTGCCAGCAGCTGGGGACAGGGGATGAACACTGAAGCTTTCTTT; CDR3: CASSWGQGMNTEAFF
J: TRBJ2-7; D: NA; V: TRBV11-1; length: 15; size: many; DNA: TGTGCCAGCAGCTTAGTCGGACAGAATACCTACGAGCAGTACTTC; CDR3: CASSLVGQNTYEQYF
J: TRBJ2-3; D: TRBD1; V: TRBV18; length: 13; size: many; DNA: TGTGCCAGCTCACCGGACAGGGTGGATACGCAGTATTTT; CDR3: CASSPDRVDTQYF
J: TRBJ2-3; D: TRBD2; V: TRBV6-1; length: 15; size: few; DNA: TGTGCCAGCACTACGGGACTAGTTAGCACAGATACGCAGTATTTT; CDR3: CASTTGLVSTDTQYF
J: TRBJ2-5; D: NA; V: TRBV28; length: 13; size: NA; DNA: TGTGCCAGCAGAGGATCCCGGCAAGAGACCCAGTACTTC; CDR3: CASRGSRQETQYF